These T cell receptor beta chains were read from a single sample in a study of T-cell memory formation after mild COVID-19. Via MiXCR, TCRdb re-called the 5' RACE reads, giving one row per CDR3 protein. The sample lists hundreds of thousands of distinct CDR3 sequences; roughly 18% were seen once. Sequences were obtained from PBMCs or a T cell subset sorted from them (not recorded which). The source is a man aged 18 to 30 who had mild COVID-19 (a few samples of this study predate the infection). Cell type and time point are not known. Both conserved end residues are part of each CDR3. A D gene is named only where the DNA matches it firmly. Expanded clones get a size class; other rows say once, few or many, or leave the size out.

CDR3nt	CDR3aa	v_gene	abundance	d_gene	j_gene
TGTGCCAGCAGCTCTAACAGAGGACTAGCGGGGGCCTTCTCCTACAATGAGCAGTTCTTC	CASSSNRGLAGAFSYNEQFF	TRBV11-2	.	TRBD2	TRBJ2-1
TGTGCCAGCAGCGTAGAACTGGGCGGAAGGCGTGAGCAGTTCTTC	CASSVELGGRREQFF	TRBV9	.	.	TRBJ2-1
TGTGCCAGCATGACTAGGACGTTGGATACGCAGTATTTT	CASMTRTLDTQYF	TRBV27	few	.	TRBJ2-3
TGCAGTGTACCGACAGGGATAAGCTCCTACGAGCAGTACTTC	CSVPTGISSYEQYF	TRBV20-1	few	TRBD1	TRBJ2-7
TGTGCCAGCACCCCGACAGGGAGCTATGGCTACACCTTC	CASTPTGSYGYTF	TRBV12-3/TRBV12-4	.	TRBD1	TRBJ1-2
TGCAGTGCTAGGTTAGCGGGGGTGTCCAGCTCCTACAATGAGCAGTTCTTC	CSARLAGVSSSYNEQFF	TRBV20-1	.	TRBD2	TRBJ2-1
TGTGCCAGCAGCCTCTCGGACAGCGGGGAGCTGTTTTTT	CASSLSDSGELFF	TRBV4-2	.	.	TRBJ2-2
TGTGCCTTGACTAGCTTAACTCCCACAGATACGCAGTATTTT	CALTSLTPTDTQYF	TRBV30	few	TRBD2	TRBJ2-3
TGTGCCAGCTCACTATACGGGAATAGCAATCAGCCCCAGCATTTT	CASSLYGNSNQPQHF	TRBV18	few	.	TRBJ1-5
TGTGCCAGCAGCTTGGGCAGGGCAAGTACTGAAGCTTTCTTT	CASSLGRASTEAFF	TRBV5-8	.	.	TRBJ1-1
TGCGCCAGCAGCAAAGGAGGGAACCGGTACGAGCAGTACTTC	CASSKGGNRYEQYF	TRBV10-1	.	.	TRBJ2-7
TGCAGTGCGGGGACTCACTCCCTCGTGGGTACGCAGTATTTT	CSAGTHSLVGTQYF	TRBV20-1	.	.	TRBJ2-3
TGCGCCAGCAGCTTGGCGGGCCCCGCTCAAGAGACCCAGTACTTC	CASSLAGPAQETQYF	TRBV5-1	.	.	TRBJ2-5
TGCGCCAGCACTCCGTTAGCGGGGACAGATACGCAGTATTTT	CASTPLAGTDTQYF	TRBV5-1	.	TRBD2	TRBJ2-3
TGTGCCAGCAGCACCGGACAGGGATATGAAGCTTTCTTT	CASSTGQGYEAFF	TRBV7-3	.	TRBD1	TRBJ1-1
TGTGCTAGTGGTTTGGGCGGCGAGCAGTACTTC	CASGLGGEQYF	TRBV12-5	.	.	TRBJ2-7
TGCAGCGTCCTGACGATGAACACTGAAGCTTTCTTT	CSVLTMNTEAFF	TRBV29-1	few	.	TRBJ1-1
TGTGCCAGCAGTTTAGCGGTTGAAGCTTTCTTT	CASSLAVEAFF	TRBV12-3/TRBV12-4	many	.	TRBJ1-1